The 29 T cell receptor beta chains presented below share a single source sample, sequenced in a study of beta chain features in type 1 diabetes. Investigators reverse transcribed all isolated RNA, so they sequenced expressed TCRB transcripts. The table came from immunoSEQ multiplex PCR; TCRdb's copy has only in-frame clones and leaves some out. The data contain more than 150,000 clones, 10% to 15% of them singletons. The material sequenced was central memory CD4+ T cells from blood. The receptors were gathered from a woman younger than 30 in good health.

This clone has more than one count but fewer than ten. The CDR3 is CASSELRDGEQFF. The CDR3 DNA reads TGTGCCAGCAGTGAATTGCGGGACGGTGAGCAGTTCTTC. V and J are TRBV2 and TRBJ2-1; maybe TRBD2 (6 bases). In germline, CDR1 is SNHLY, CDR2 FYNNEI. The CDR3 extends over 13 amino acids. Trimming pared 2 bases from V and 9 bases from J, leaving 11 bases between.

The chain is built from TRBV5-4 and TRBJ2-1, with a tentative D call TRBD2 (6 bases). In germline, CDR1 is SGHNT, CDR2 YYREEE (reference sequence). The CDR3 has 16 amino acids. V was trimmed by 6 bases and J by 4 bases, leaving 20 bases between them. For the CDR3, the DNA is TGTGCCAGCACCTCTGACCCGGGGACTGAATACAATGAGCAGTTCTTC. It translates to CASTSDPGTEYNEQFF.

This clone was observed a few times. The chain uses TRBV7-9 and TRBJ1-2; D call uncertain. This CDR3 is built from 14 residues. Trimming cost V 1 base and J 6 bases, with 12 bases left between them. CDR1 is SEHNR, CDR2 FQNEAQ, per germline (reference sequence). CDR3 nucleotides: TGTGCCAGCAGCTTAGATGCGGACTTCCATGGCTACACCTTC. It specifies CASSLDADFHGYTF.

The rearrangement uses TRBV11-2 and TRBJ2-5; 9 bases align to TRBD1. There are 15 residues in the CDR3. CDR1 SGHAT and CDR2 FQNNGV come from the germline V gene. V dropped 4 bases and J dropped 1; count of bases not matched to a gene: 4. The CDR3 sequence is CASSSRDRAQETQYF. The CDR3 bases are TGTGCCAGCAGCTCCCGGGACAGGGCCCAAGAGACCCAGTACTTC.

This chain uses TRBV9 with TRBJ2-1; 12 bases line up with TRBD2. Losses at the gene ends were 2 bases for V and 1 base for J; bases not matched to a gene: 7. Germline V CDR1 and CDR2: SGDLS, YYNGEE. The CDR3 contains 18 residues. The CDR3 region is CASSVRLAGARSYNEQFF. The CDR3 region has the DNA TGTGCCAGCAGCGTTAGACTAGCGGGAGCCCGGTCCTACAATGAGCAGTTCTTC.

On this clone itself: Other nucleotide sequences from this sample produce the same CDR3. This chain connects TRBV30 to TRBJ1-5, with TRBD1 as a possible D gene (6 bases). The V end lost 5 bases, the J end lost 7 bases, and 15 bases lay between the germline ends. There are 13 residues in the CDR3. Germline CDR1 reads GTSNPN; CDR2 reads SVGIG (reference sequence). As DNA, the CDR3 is TGTGCCTGGTCCCTAAGGGGGGGGCAGCCCCAGCATTTT. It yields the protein CAWSLRGGQPQHF.

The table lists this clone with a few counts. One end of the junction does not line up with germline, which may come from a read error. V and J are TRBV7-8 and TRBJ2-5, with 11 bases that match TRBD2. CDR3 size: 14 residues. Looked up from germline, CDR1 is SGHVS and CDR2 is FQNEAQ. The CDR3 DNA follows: TGTGCCAGCAGCTTAGGCACTAGCGGGAGAATGGAGGACTTC. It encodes CASSLGTSGRMEDF.

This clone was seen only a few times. CDR3 sequence: CASSYRVHDGYTF. The CDR3 DNA sequence: TGTGCCAGTAGCTACAGGGTCCACGATGGCTACACCTTC. The J gene is TRBJ1-2, the V gene TRBV19; D possibly corresponds to TRBD1 (6 bases). This CDR3 spans 13 amino acids. V was shortened by 6 bases and J by 6 bases, with 14 bases between the two germline ends. Germline CDR1 reads LNHDA; CDR2 reads SQIVND (reference sequence).

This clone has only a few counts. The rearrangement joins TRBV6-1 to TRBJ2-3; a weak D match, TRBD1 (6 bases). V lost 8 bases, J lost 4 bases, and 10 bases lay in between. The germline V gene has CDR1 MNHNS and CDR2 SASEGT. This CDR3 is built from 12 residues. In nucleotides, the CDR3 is TGTGCCAGCTTCGAGGGGGCAGATACGCAGTATTTT. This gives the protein CASFEGADTQYF.

CDR3 coding DNA: TGTGCCAGCAGATTACAGGGTTCCGATACGCAGTATTTT. It translates to CASRLQGSDTQYF. The chain joins TRBV7-8 to TRBJ2-3, with D possibly being TRBD1 (6 bases). Germline CDR1 reads SGHVS; CDR2 reads FQNEAQ. The CDR3 has 13 residues. V gave up 6 bases and J gave up 6 bases, with 13 bases separating them.

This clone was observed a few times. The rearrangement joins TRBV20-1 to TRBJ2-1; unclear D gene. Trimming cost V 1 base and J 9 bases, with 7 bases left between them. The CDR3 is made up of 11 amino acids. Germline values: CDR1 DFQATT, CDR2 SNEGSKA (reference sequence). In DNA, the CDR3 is TGCAGTGCTAGAGGTGGTAGTGAGCAGTTCTTC. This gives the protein CSARGGSEQFF.

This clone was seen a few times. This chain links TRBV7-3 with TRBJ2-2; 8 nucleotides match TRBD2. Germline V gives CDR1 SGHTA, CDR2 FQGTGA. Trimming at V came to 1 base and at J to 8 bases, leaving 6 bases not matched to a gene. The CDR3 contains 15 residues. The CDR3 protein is CASSLNGREGGELFF. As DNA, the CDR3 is TGTGCCAGCAGCTTAAATGGACGGGAGGGAGGGGAGCTGTTTTTT.

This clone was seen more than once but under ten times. The CDR3 nucleotides read TGCAGCGTAACAGGGGGGGACAAAAACATTCAGTACTTC. This sequence encodes CSVTGGDKNIQYF. V usage is TRBV29-1 and J usage is TRBJ2-4, with D possibly TRBD1 on 8 matching bases. Germline CDR1 SQVTM, CDR2 ANQGSEA. CDR3 length: 13 residues. Trimming took 6 bases from V and 3 from J, leaving 12 bases between them. Filled out from reference TRBV29-1 and TRBJ2-4, the complete variable domain reads SAVISQKPSRDICQRGTSLTIQCQVDSQVTMMFWYRQQPGQSLTLIATANQGSEATYESGFVIDKFPISRPNLTFSTLTVSNMSPEDSSIYLCSVTGGDKNIQYFGAGTRLSVL.

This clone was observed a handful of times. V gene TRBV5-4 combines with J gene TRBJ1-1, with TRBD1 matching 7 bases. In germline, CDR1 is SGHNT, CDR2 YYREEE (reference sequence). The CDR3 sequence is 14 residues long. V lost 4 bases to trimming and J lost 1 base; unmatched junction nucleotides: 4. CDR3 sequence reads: CASSAQGSNTEAFF. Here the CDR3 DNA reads TGTGCCAGCAGCGCACAGGGGTCGAACACTGAAGCTTTCTTT.

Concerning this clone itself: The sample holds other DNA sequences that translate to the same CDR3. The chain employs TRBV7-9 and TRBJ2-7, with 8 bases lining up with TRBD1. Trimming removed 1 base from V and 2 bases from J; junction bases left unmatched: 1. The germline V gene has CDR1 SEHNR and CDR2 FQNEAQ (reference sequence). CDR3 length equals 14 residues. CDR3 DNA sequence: TGTGCCAGCAGCTTAGGGACAGGGACCTACGAGCAGTACTTC. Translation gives CASSLGTGTYEQYF.

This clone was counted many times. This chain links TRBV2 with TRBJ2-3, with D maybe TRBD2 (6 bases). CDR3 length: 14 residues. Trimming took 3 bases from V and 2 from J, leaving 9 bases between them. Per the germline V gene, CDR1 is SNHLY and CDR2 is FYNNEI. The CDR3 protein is CASSDGGNTDTQYF. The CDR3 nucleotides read TGTGCCAGCAGTGATGGCGGGAACACAGATACGCAGTATTTT.

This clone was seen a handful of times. The CDR3 region has the DNA TGTGCCAGCAGGGACTGGAGCGCAGATACGCAGTATTTT. Protein sequence: CASRDWSADTQYF. The chain joins TRBV6-1 to TRBJ2-3; perhaps TRBD2 as D (5 bases). The germline CDR1 and CDR2 sequences are MNHNS and SASEGT. Trimming took off 6 bases at V and 4 bases at J, with 11 bases between the two ends. CDR3 length equals 13 residues.

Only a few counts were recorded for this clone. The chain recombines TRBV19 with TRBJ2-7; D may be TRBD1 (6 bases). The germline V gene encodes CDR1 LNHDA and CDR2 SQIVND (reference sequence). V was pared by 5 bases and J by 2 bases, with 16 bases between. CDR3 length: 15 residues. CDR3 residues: CASSPTGSETYEQYF. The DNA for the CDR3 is TGTGCCAGTAGTCCGACAGGCTCGGAGACCTACGAGCAGTACTTC.

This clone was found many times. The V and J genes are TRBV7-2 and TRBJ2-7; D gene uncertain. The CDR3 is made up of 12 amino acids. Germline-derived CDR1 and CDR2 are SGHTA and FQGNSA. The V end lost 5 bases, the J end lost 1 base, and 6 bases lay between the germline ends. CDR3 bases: TGTGCCAGCAGCCTACAGTCCTACGAGCAGTACTTC. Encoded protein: CASSLQSYEQYF.

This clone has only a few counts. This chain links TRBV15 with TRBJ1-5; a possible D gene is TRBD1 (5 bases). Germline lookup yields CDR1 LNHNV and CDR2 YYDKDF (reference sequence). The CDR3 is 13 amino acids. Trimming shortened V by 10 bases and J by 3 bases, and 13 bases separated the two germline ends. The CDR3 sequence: CASSQGDNQPQHF. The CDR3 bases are TGTGCCAGCTCTCAAGGGGACAATCAGCCCCAGCATTTT.

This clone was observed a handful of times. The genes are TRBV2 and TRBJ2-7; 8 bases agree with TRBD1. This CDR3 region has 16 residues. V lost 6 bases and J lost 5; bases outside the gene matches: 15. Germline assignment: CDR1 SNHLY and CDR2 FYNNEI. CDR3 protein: CASRSRGQGKTDEQYF. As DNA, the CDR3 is TGTGCCAGCAGAAGCCGCGGACAGGGAAAGACGGACGAGCAGTACTTC.

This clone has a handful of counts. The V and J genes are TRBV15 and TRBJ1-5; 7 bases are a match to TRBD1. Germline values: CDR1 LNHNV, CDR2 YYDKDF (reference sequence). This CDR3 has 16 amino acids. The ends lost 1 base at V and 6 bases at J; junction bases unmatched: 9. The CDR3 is CATSRGRGPGGQPQHF. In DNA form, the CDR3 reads TGTGCCACCAGCAGAGGGAGGGGGCCCGGTGGTCAGCCCCAGCATTTT.

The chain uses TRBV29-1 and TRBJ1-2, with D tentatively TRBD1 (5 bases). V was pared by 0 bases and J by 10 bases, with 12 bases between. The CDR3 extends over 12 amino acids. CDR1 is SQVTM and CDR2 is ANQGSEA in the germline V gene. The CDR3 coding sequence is TGCAGCGTTGAAGACCGTTCCAGGGACTACACCTTC. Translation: CSVEDRSRDYTF.

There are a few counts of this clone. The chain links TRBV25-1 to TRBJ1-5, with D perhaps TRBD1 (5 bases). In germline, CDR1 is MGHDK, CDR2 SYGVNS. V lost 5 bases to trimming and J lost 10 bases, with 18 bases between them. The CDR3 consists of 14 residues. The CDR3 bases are TGTGCCAGCAGTACGAAGACAGCCGGTAACCCCCAGCATTTT. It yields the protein CASSTKTAGNPQHF. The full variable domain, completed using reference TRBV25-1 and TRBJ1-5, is EADIYQTPRYLVIGTGKKITLECSQTMGHDKMYWYQQDPGMELHLIHYSYGVNSTEKGDLSSESTVSRIRTEHFPLTLESARPSHTSQYLCASSTKTAGNPQHFGDGTRLSIL.

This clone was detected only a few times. The CDR3 region is CASSPGLYETQYF. CDR3 DNA sequence: TGTGCCAGCTCACCCGGACTGTACGAGACCCAGTACTTC. The chain uses TRBV18 and TRBJ2-5; possible D gene TRBD2, 5 bases. In germline, CDR1 is KGHSH, CDR2 LQKENI. V was cut by 3 bases and J by 5 bases, with 10 bases left in between. This CDR3 spans 13 amino acids.

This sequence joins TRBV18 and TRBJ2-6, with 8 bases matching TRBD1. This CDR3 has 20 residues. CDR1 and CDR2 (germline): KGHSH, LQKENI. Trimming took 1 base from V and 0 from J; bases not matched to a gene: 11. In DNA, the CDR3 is TGTGCCAGCTCACCACGGGGGCCGGGACAGGAGAGCTCTGGGGCCAACGTCCTGACTTTC. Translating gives CASSPRGPGQESSGANVLTF.

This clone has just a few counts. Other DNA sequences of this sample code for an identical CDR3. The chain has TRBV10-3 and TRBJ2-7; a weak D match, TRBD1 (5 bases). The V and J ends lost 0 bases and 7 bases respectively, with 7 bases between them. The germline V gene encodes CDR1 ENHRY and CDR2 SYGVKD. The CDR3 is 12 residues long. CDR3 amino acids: CAISESRGEQYF. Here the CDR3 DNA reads TGTGCCATCAGTGAGTCAAGGGGTGAGCAGTACTTC.

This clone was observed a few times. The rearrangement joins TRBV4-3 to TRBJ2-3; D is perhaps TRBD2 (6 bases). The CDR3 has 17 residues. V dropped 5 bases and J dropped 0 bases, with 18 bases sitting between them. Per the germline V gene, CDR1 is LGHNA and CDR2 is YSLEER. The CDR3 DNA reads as TGCGCCAGCAGCAGTGCTAGCGCCTCCCGTAGCACAGATACGCAGTATTTT. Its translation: CASSSASASRSTDTQYF.

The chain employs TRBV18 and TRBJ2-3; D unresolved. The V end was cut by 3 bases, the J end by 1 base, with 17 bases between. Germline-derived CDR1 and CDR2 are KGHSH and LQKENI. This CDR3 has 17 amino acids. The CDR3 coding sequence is TGTGCCAGCTCACCTGAGGCCAGCTTCTTTGGCACAGATACGCAGTATTTT. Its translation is CASSPEASFFGTDTQYF.